This T cell receptor (beta chain) was observed in a study of human T cells and chemical hapten exposure. Study context: Alopecia universalis, totalis or areata was present in patients who were mostly female.

TCRdb recomputed calls from the RACE reads with MiXCR, one row per CDR3 protein. This table holds approximately 120,000 distinct CDR3 sequences, about a tenth found once. Time point in this sample: patch test 2, 6 weeks after DPC sensitization. The treatment denotes: therapeutic diphenylcyclopropenone sensitization with weekly scalp DPC. V lost 7 bases and J 5 bases, leaving 21 bases between the germline ends. Germline-derived CDR1 and CDR2 are MNHEY and SVGEGT. The CDR3 contains 15 residues. The chain employs TRBV6-2 or TRBV6-3 and TRBJ2-7; no firm D call. Specimen: whole blood, collected in connection with sensitization to the hapten diphenylcyclopropenone (DPC). This receptor was taken from a woman aged 40 to 50 with alopecia areata. Some clones in this sample may be carry-over from other donors' samples. The CDR3 bases are TGTGCCAGCACCAATAGATGGTCCGGCGGCAACGAGCAGTACTTC. It encodes CASTNRWSGGNEQYF.